A selection of T cell receptor beta chains follows, all from one sample in a study of blood T cell repertoires in COVID-19. Here immunoSEQ multiplex PCR was the method, and the copy in TCRdb shows in-frame clones only, minus some. The data hold fewer than 200,000 clones, with around four fifths observed a single time. The sequencing sample was made of peripheral blood. The receptor set was obtained from a woman of 80 years or more with COVID-19, enrolled during active disease. Each CDR3 is given with its conserved first and last residue. D genes are given only for firm matches. Size values are once, few and many counts, or a class for expanded clones, and some rows have none.

NA	NA	TRBJ2-1	13	TRBV27	CASSSLAYNEQFF	TGTGCCAGCAGTTCCCTAGCCTACAATGAGCAGTTCTTC
TRBD1	NA	TRBJ1-2	13	TRBV12-3/TRBV12-4	CASRGQGGYGYTF	TGTGCCAGCAGGGGACAGGGTGGCTATGGCTACACCTTC
NA	NA	TRBJ2-6	17	TRBV7-2	CASSFQALSSGANVLTF	TGTGCCAGCAGTTTTCAGGCCTTAAGCTCTGGGGCCAACGTCCTGACTTTC
NA	NA	TRBJ1-1	15	TRBV18	CASSPFGGPYTEAFF	TGTGCCAGCTCACCGTTCGGGGGACCCTACACTGAAGCTTTCTTT
NA	NA	TRBJ2-7	17	TRBV27	CASTQFRGRAGIYEQYF	TGTGCCAGCACCCAATTCCGGGGTCGGGCGGGAATCTACGAGCAGTACTTC
NA	few	TRBJ2-3	12	TRBV18	CASSSSTDTQYF	TGTGCCAGCTCATCGAGCACAGATACGCAGTATTTT
TRBD2	NA	TRBJ2-5	13	TRBV24-1	CATSDGGGETQYF	TGTGCCACCAGTGATGGCGGGGGAGAGACCCAGTACTTC
NA	once	TRBJ1-1	15	TRBV5-1	CASRRGSMEHTEAFF	TGCGCCAGCAGAAGGGGAAGCATGGAGCACACTGAAGCTTTCTTT
NA	few	TRBJ1-3	14	TRBV15	CATSRESSGNTIYF	TGTGCCACCAGCAGAGAATCTTCTGGAAACACCATATATTTT
TRBD2	NA	TRBJ2-7	14	TRBV30	CAWSVGGGGYEQYF	TGTGCCTGGAGTGTTGGTGGGGGGGGCTACGAGCAGTACTTC